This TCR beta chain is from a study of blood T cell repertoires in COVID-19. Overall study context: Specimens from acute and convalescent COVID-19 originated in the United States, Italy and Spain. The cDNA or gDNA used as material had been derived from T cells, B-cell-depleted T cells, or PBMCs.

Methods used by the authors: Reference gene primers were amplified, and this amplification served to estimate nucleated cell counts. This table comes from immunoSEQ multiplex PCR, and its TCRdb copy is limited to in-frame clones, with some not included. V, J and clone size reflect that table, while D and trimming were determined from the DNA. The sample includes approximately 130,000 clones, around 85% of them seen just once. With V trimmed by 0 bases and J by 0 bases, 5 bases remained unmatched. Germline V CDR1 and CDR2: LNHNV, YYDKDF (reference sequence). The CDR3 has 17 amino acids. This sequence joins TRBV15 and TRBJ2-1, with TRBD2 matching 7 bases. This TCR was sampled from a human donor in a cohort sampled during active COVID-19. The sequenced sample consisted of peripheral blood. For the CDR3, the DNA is TGTGCCACCAGCAGAGACTTTGGGGGGGGCTCCTACAATGAGCAGTTCTTC. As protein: CATSRDFGGGSYNEQFF.